Sequencing of this T cell receptor beta chain was carried out in a study of blood T cell repertoires in COVID-19. Study-wide context: Acute and convalescent COVID-19 specimens originated in the United States, Italy and Spain. Sources were T cells, B-cell-depleted T cells, or PBMCs; the material itself was cDNA or gDNA.

Study processing details: The authors estimated nucleated cell counts from reference gene primer amplification. TCRdb keeps only in-frame clones here, not all; method: immunoSEQ multiplex PCR. V, J and clone size derive from that table, while D and trimming were established from the DNA sequence. This sample has some 240,000 clones, with approximately 79% found just once. Assignments of participants to cohorts depended upon their own reported clinical history. V gave up 5 bases and J gave up 5 bases, with 21 bases separating them. Germline V gives CDR1 SGHAT, CDR2 FQNNGV. This CDR3 is built from 16 residues.

This chain connects TRBV11-2 to TRBJ1-1, with D perhaps TRBD1 (5 bases). This TCR came from a man aged 30 to 45 with acute COVID-19. Specimen: PBMCs or T cells enriched from blood (not recorded which). CDR3 coding DNA: TGTGCCAGCAGCCTCGGTCCGGGCCTGGGGGGGACTGAAGCTTTCTTT. Protein sequence: CASSLGPGLGGTEAFF.